A selection of T cell receptor beta chains follows, all from one sample in a study of tumor-infiltrating lymphocytes in primary liver carcinoma. TCRdb recomputed calls from the multiplex PCR reads with MiXCR, one row per CDR3 protein. The sample holds about 180,000 distinct CDR3 sequences; less than 65% are singletons and the top ten take around 74%. Sequenced material: peripheral blood. The receptors were sampled from a man aged 35 to 55 with primary liver carcinoma and hepatitis B virus infection. CDR3s include the opening cysteine and the closing phenylalanine or tryptophan. The D gene is left open where the match is weak. The size entry is marked missing in some rows and otherwise reads once, few, many or a size class.

j_call v_call d_call clone_size cdr3_nt cdr3_aa
TRBJ2-1 TRBV7-9 TRBD2 . TGTGCCAGCAGCCCAGTGCTAGCGGGAGCGGCTGAGCAGTTCTTC CASSPVLAGAAEQFF
TRBJ2-1 TRBV29-1 TRBD2 . TGCAGCGTACGAGGGGGACTAGCGGGAGGTCCCACCTACGATGAGCAGTTCTTC CSVRGGLAGGPTYDEQFF
TRBJ2-3 TRBV29-1 . . TGCAGCGTTGTCTGGAAAGGAGACATCCTAGATACGCAGTATTTT CSVVWKGDILDTQYF
TRBJ2-1 TRBV11-2 . many TGTGCCAGCAGCTTAAGGTATGGGGAGCAGTTCTTC CASSLRYGEQFF
TRBJ2-7 TRBV11-2 TRBD1 . TGTGCCAACAGTCCCCCCCGGACAGGGTACGTCTACGAGCAGTACTTC CANSPPRTGYVYEQYF
TRBJ2-7 TRBV23-1 . . TGCGCCAGCCCCCGAAGGAGGGAATTCCACGAGCAGTACTTC CASPRRREFHEQYF
TRBJ2-7 TRBV29-1 TRBD2 few TGCAGCGTCATTAGGACGACTAGCGGGAGGGCCTACGAGCAGTACTTC CSVIRTTSGRAYEQYF
TRBJ2-7 TRBV30 TRBD1 . TGTGCCTGGAGTCTGGGCGGGACAGGGGACGAGCAGTACTTC CAWSLGGTGDEQYF
TRBJ1-6 TRBV21-1 . . TGTGCCAGTAGCCATCGCAATCTCCGGGACAGCGGCAATTCACCCCTCCACTTT CASSHRNLRDSGNSPLHF
TRBJ2-7 TRBV10-2 . . TGCGCCAGCAGTGAGCGGGGACGGATGGGCTCCTACGAGCAGTACTTC CASSERGRMGSYEQYF
TRBJ2-7 TRBV4-1 . . TGTGCCAGCAGCCCCAGGGACCTCTCAGACTACGAGCAGTACTTC CASSPRDLSDYEQYF
TRBJ2-5 TRBV6-6 . few TGTGCCAGCAGTTACCTAGCAGGGAGAGACGAGACCCAGTACTTC CASSYLAGRDETQYF
TRBJ2-1 TRBV5-1 TRBD1 . TGCGCCAGCAGCTTGGGACAGGGAGTAAACAATGAGCAGTTCTTC CASSLGQGVNNEQFF
TRBJ2-2 TRBV2 TRBD2 . TGTGTCAGCAGCGGGGTATTGGGCGGGGAGCTGTTTTTT CVSSGVLGGELFF
TRBJ2-7 TRBV12-3/TRBV12-4 TRBD1 . TGTGCCAGCAGACATACACGACAGGGGCTCTACGAGCAGTACTTC CASRHTRQGLYEQYF
TRBJ2-7 TRBV11-2 TRBD1 . TGTGTCAGCAGTCCAGGACAGGGGGCTCTCAAGCATTACTTC CVSSPGQGALKHYF
TRBJ1-4 TRBV29-1 . many TGCAGCGTTAGGGACAATCTTGAAAAACTGTTTTTT CSVRDNLEKLFF
TRBJ1-1 TRBV29-1 . many TGCAGCGCCCGTAACACTGAAGCTTTCTTT CSARNTEAFF
TRBJ2-7 TRBV29-1 TRBD2 many TGCAGCGTCCGACTAGCGGGAGCCTACGGGCAGTACTTC CSVRLAGAYGQYF
TRBJ2-7 TRBV6-6 . . TGTGCCAGCAGTTACTCGGGCGGCATAGCCCACGAGCAGTACTTC CASSYSGGIAHEQYF
TRBJ2-7 TRBV11-2 . . TGTGTCAGTAGCGTCACTAGGTCCTACGAGCAGTACTTC CVSSVTRSYEQYF
TRBJ2-7 TRBV4-1 . . TGCGCCAGCGACCTCACAGTGAGCTCCTACGAGCAGTACTTC CASDLTVSSYEQYF
TRBJ2-3 TRBV11-2 . many TGTGCCAGCAGCTTAGGGGGGTTTATAGATACGCAGTATTTT CASSLGGFIDTQYF
TRBJ1-2 TRBV11-2 . few TGTGCCAGCAGCTTAGCCCCGGACTATGGCTGCACCTTC CASSLAPDYGCTF
TRBJ1-5 TRBV12-3/TRBV12-4 . . TGTGCCAGCGGGTGGGGAGATCAGCCCCAGCATTTT CASGWGDQPQHF
TRBJ2-5 TRBV6-2/TRBV6-3 TRBD2 . TGTGCCAGCAGACAATTAGCGGGAGGGAGTGAGACCCAGTACTTC CASRQLAGGSETQYF
TRBJ2-7 TRBV6-5 . . TGTGCAAGCATTTGCCGGGACATCGGTAGGCGAGGGAACGAGCAGTACTTC CASICRDIGRRGNEQYF
TRBJ2-2 TRBV19 . . TGTGCCAGTAGTGTTGATCCCGGGGAGCTGTTTTTT CASSVDPGELFF
TRBJ2-1 TRBV5-1 . . TGCGCCAGCAGCTTGTACGAGGGACAGTTCTTC CASSLYEGQFF
TRBJ2-1 TRBV4-2 TRBD2 . TGTGCCAGCAGCCCCTCCTTAGCGGGAGGCCTCTACAATGAGCAGTTCTTC CASSPSLAGGLYNEQFF
TRBJ1-1 TRBV7-8 . . TGTGCCAGCAGCTTAGCCGGGACTCGGTTAGCTTTCTTT CASSLAGTRLAFF
TRBJ2-7 TRBV6-6 . . TGTGCCAGCAGCCAAAGGCAGGAAAGGCAGTACTTC CASSQRQERQYF
TRBJ2-5 TRBV5-8 . once TGTGCCAGCAAGGGACTCGTTATGTACCAAGAGACCCAGTACTTC CASKGLVMYQETQYF
TRBJ1-6 TRBV6-1 . . TGTGTCAGCAGTGAACTGTATGGCTCACCCCTCCACTTT CVSSELYGSPLHF
TRBJ1-5 TRBV6-2/TRBV6-3 TRBD1 . TGTGCCAGCAGACCACAGGGGGCGGGCAATCAGCCCCAGCATTTT CASRPQGAGNQPQHF
TRBJ1-2 TRBV28 . few TGTGCCAGCACCTCAAGGTCAGGGGCGAACACCTTC CASTSRSGANTF
TRBJ1-1 TRBV11-3 . . TGTGCCAGCAGCTTAGAATCTTGCACCGAAGCTTTCTTT CASSLESCTEAFF
TRBJ1-3 TRBV11-2 . once TGTGCCAGCAGCCTAAGGTGGCTCGCAGGAAACACCATATATTTT CASSLRWLAGNTIYF
TRBJ2-1 TRBV11-2 . many TGTGCCAGCAGTCCTTTCACGGTCAATGAGCAGTTCTTC CASSPFTVNEQFF
TRBJ2-5 TRBV5-6 . . TGTGCCAGCAGCTTGGGGAGGGCGGGTAAAGCGACCCAGTACTTC CASSLGRAGKATQYF
TRBJ2-7 TRBV6-5 . . TGTGCCAGCAGTTACTCGGGGGAAGGGATCAACTACGAGCAGTACTTC CASSYSGEGINYEQYF
TRBJ2-7 TRBV6-1 . . TGTGTCAGCAGTGAAGGATTAGCTGAGCAGGACTTC CVSSEGLAEQDF
TRBJ2-5 TRBV5-1 . few TGCGCCAGCAGCTTGGGACCCCGAGACCAGTACTTC CASSLGPRDQYF
TRBJ2-1 TRBV11-2 . . TGTGTCAGCAGCTTAGAAGGGTTCTACAATGAGCAGTCCTTC CVSSLEGFYNEQSF
TRBJ1-5 TRBV6-5 . . TGTGCCAGCAGTTACTCCCCCAGCCTCCCCCAGCATTTT CASSYSPSLPQHF
TRBJ1-2 TRBV2 . . TGTGCCAGCAGGCCCCTACAACAGGGTTTAGCTAACTATGGCTACACCTTC CASRPLQQGLANYGYTF
TRBJ2-7 TRBV29-1 . . TGCAGCTTCTCCACCGACTCCTACGAGCAGTACTTC CSFSTDSYEQYF
TRBJ2-1 TRBV5-1 TRBD2 once TGCGCCAGCAGCTCGGGACTAGCGGGAAACAATGAGCAGTTCTTC CASSSGLAGNNEQFF
TRBJ2-1 TRBV7-9 . . TGTGCCAGCAGCACGCAGGGGGCGGGAGGGTTCAATGAGCAGTTCTTC CASSTQGAGGFNEQFF
TRBJ2-7 TRBV5-6 . . TGTGCCAGCAGCTTGGTGGGGCTAGAGTACTACGAGCAGTACTTC CASSLVGLEYYEQYF
TRBJ2-5 TRBV28 . few TGTGCCAGCAGTTTATTGGGCATTGAGACCCAGTACTTC CASSLLGIETQYF
TRBJ2-1 TRBV11-1 . many TGTGCCAGCAGGGAGGGATCAGGGGAGCAGTTCTTC CASREGSGEQFF
TRBJ2-3 TRBV30 . few TGTGCCTGGAGCTATAGCACAGATACGCAGTATTTT CAWSYSTDTQYF
TRBJ1-2 TRBV10-3 . . TGTGCCATCAGCCCGGCCGATGAGGGCCATGGCTACACCTTC CAISPADEGHGYTF
TRBJ2-1 TRBV4-1 . . TGCGCCAGCAGCCAAGACCGTCTAGTGCAGTTCTTC CASSQDRLVQFF
TRBJ1-3 TRBV6-1 TRBD1 . TGTGCCAGCAGTGAGTTCGACAGGGAAGGCACCATATATTTT CASSEFDREGTIYF
TRBJ2-3 TRBV6-1 . . TGTGCCACCAGTGAAGTCGTAACAGATACGCAGTATTTT CATSEVVTDTQYF
TRBJ2-5 TRBV7-9 . few TGTGCCAGCAGCTTAGGACTCCAAGAGACCCAGTACTTC CASSLGLQETQYF
TRBJ1-4 TRBV29-1 TRBD1 . TGCAGCGCCCAGTCAGGGGGCTCTGAAAAACTGTTTTTT CSAQSGGSEKLFF